These 29 T cell receptor beta chains originate from one sample sequenced in a study of CD8+ T cells in alopecia areata. Regarding treatment: oral pan-JAK inhibitor, 5-10 mg twice daily. In each case, RNA was isolated and then reverse transcribed into cDNA as the sequencing template. Sequencing used immunoSEQ multiplex PCR; TCRdb keeps in-frame clones, though not all of them. The sample lists some 190,000 clones, 50% to 70% seen once, with about 1.3% in the top ten. The sequences come from CD4+ T cells sorted from blood, collected around week 49, from a patient treated with tofacitinib. The receptor source for this set is a human donor with alopecia areata.

This clone was recorded only once. V usage is TRBV7-9 and J usage is TRBJ1-1, with D unresolved. Germline V gene data show CDR1 as SEHNR and CDR2 as FQNEAQ (reference sequence). Trimming removed 0 bases at V and 8 bases at J, with 4 bases between. This CDR3 has 11 residues. CDR3 nucleotide sequence: TGTGCCAGCAGCTTAGCGTCCGAAGCTTTCTTT. As protein: CASSLASEAFF.

The rearrangement joins TRBV5-1 to TRBJ2-3; D remains ambiguous. Between the trimmed V and J ends, which lost 4 bases and 2 bases, there was a span of 8 bases. The CDR3 runs 13 residues. From germline, CDR1 is SGHRS and CDR2 YFSETQ. CDR3 sequence reads: CASSEDNTDTQYF. The CDR3 nucleotides read TGCGCCAGCAGCGAAGACAACACAGATACGCAGTATTTT. The whole variable domain, remainder taken from reference TRBV5-1 and TRBJ2-3, is KAGVTQTPRYLIKTRGQQVTLSCSPISGHRSVSWYQQTPGQGLQFLFEYFSETQRNKGNFPGRFSGRQFSNSRSEMNVSTLELGDSALYLCASSEDNTDTQYFGPGTRLTVL.

This clone was seen a handful of times. The genes are TRBV2 and TRBJ1-4; D uncertain. V lost 5 bases and J 0 bases, leaving 10 bases between the germline ends. The CDR3 covers 15 residues. The germline CDR1 and CDR2 sequences are SNHLY and FYNNEI. CDR3 coding DNA: TGTGCCAGCAGTCCGGACCGAGCAACTAATGAAAAACTGTTTTTT. Encoded protein: CASSPDRATNEKLFF.

This clone has just one count. The V and J genes are TRBV30 and TRBJ1-2; D is unclear. Germline CDR1 GTSNPN, CDR2 SVGIG (reference sequence). V was clipped by 6 bases and J by 4 bases, with 21 bases between them. This CDR3 region has 15 residues. CDR3 DNA: TGTGCCTGTCCCAGTCCCGGGTCTGCAGTCTATGGCTACACCTTC. The encoded protein is CACPSPGSAVYGYTF.

The chain employs TRBV10-3 and TRBJ2-4; D may be TRBD1 or TRBD2 (5 bases each). Germline-derived CDR1 and CDR2 are ENHRY and SYGVKD. The germline V and J ends were trimmed by 2 bases and 5 bases, with 13 bases remaining between them. The CDR3 sequence is 15 residues long. This chain's CDR3 is CAISETPGPQNIQYF. The CDR3 region has the DNA TGTGCCATCAGTGAGACTCCGGGACCTCAAAACATTCAGTACTTC.

The chain couples TRBV29-1 to TRBJ2-7, with 7 positions matching TRBD1. The CDR3 has 14 residues. Germline assignment: CDR1 SQVTM and CDR2 ANQGSEA. V lost 7 bases, J lost 0 bases, and 9 bases stayed unmatched. DNA of the CDR3: TGCAGCGCTCGTACCGGGACAGCCTCCTACGAGCAGTACTTC. It yields the protein CSARTGTASYEQYF.

The CDR3 protein is CASSQSKVNIVWEQFF. The CDR3 nucleotides are TGCGCCAGCAGTCAATCGAAGGTTAATATTGTTTGGGAGCAGTTCTTC. The rearrangement uses TRBV23-1 and TRBJ2-1; D gene unclear. TRBV23-1 is known as an ORF, though its function is uncertain. Trimming took 0 bases from V and 10 from J, leaving 19 bases between them. This CDR3 is built from 16 residues.

The chain is built from TRBV5-6 and TRBJ1-2; D ambiguous. Trimming removed 0 bases from V and 8 bases from J, with 8 bases in between. CDR3 length equals 12 residues. From germline, CDR1 is SGHDT and CDR2 YYEEEE. CDR3 nucleotide sequence: TGTGCCAGCAGCTTGGACGGGCTCGGCTACACCTTC. The encoded protein is CASSLDGLGYTF. The full variable domain, its missing parts supplied by reference TRBV5-6 and TRBJ1-2, is DAGVTQSPTHLIKTRGQQVTLRCSPKSGHDTVSWYQQALGQGPQFIFQYYEEEERQRGNFPDRFSGHQFPNYSSELNVNALLLGDSALYLCASSLDGLGYTFGSGTRLTVV.

The gene calls are TRBV4-1 and TRBJ1-1; TRBD1 aligns across 8 bases. CDR3 length: 19 amino acids. The V segment lost 0 bases and the J segment 4 bases; nucleotides outside the gene matches: 16. CDR1 MGHRA and CDR2 YSYEKL come from the germline V gene. CDR3 in amino acids: CASSQDIGQGVNLVTEAFF. The CDR3 DNA reads as TGCGCCAGCAGCCAAGACATCGGACAGGGCGTAAACCTGGTCACTGAAGCTTTCTTT.

The chain links TRBV30 to TRBJ2-7; D gene uncertain. CDR1 is GTSNPN and CDR2 is SVGIG in the germline V gene (reference sequence). The length of the CDR3 is 13 residues. V was cut by 4 bases and J by 2 bases, with 12 bases left in between. CDR3 DNA: TGTGCCTGGATAAAGGATTCGACCTACGAGCAGTACTTC. Its protein product is CAWIKDSTYEQYF.

The J gene is TRBJ1-1, the V gene TRBV7-2; no reliable D call. Germline CDR1 and CDR2: SGHTA and FQGNSA. Trimming took off 5 bases at V and 1 base at J, with 17 bases between the two ends. The CDR3 consists of 16 residues. The CDR3 is CASSPTPGRSNTEAFF. CDR3 DNA sequence: TGTGCCAGCAGCCCTACTCCCGGGCGGTCGAACACTGAAGCTTTCTTT.

The chain couples TRBV29-1 to TRBJ1-4; the D gene is possibly TRBD1 (6 bases). The CDR3 runs 13 residues. Trimming pared 5 bases from V and 8 bases from J, leaving 15 bases between. The V gene's germline CDR1 is SQVTM and CDR2 ANQGSEA. CDR3 sequence reads: CSVRPSQGEKLFF. The CDR3 DNA reads TGCAGCGTTCGACCGAGCCAGGGGGAAAAACTGTTTTTT.

This clone was detected a few times. The V call is TRBV7-2, the J call TRBJ2-1; D remains unclear. Trimming shortened V by 3 bases and J by 0 bases, and 15 bases separated the two germline ends. Per germline, CDR1 SGHTA and CDR2 FQGNSA. This CDR3 spans 17 amino acids. The DNA for the CDR3 is TGTGCCAGCAGCTTCAAGCAGGTGCCACTCTCCTACAATGAGCAGTTCTTC. It translates to CASSFKQVPLSYNEQFF.

The CDR3 region is CASSLGPNPSEQYF. The CDR3 region has the DNA TGTGCCAGCAGCTTAGGCCCTAACCCCTCTGAGCAGTATTTT. V usage is TRBV7-2 and J usage is TRBJ2-3; D unresolved. The CDR3 is made up of 14 amino acids. V lost 1 base to trimming and J lost 11 bases, with 16 bases between them. Germline CDR1 and CDR2: SGHTA and FQGNSA.

This clone was found a few times. The chain employs TRBV29-1 and TRBJ1-2; TRBD1 is a possible D gene (5 bases). V was pared by 2 bases and J by 5 bases, with 12 bases between. CDR1 SQVTM and CDR2 ANQGSEA come from the germline V gene. CDR3 size: 13 residues. The CDR3 coding sequence is TGCAGCGTTGAATACAGGACCAAATATGGCTACACCTTC. It codes for CSVEYRTKYGYTF.

The V and J genes are TRBV19 and TRBJ2-3; D tentatively reads TRBD1 or TRBD2 (5 bases each). This CDR3 is 14 amino acids long. Trimming cost V 5 bases and J 1 base, with 10 bases left between them. Germline CDR1 reads LNHDA; CDR2 reads SQIVND (reference sequence). The CDR3 DNA follows: TGTGCCAGTAGTCCTGGGGACCGCACAGATACGCAGTATTTT. Translating gives CASSPGDRTDTQYF.

In its sample, this clone was seen a few times. This chain connects TRBV9 to TRBJ1-5; D is undetermined. Germline CDR1 reads SGDLS; CDR2 reads YYNGEE. The CDR3 runs 13 residues. Trimming removed 3 bases from V and 5 bases from J, with 9 bases in between. The CDR3 DNA reads TGTGCCAGCAGCGCGGCACCAGATCAGCCCCAGCATTTT. Protein: CASSAAPDQPQHF.

The rearrangement uses TRBV19 and TRBJ2-4; D gene unclear. The CDR3 runs 13 residues. V was clipped by 8 bases and J by 1 base, with 9 bases between them. Germline CDR1 and CDR2: LNHDA and SQIVND (reference sequence). The CDR3: CASSARAKNIQYF. The CDR3 DNA reads TGTGCCAGTTCCGCAAGGGCCAAAAACATTCAGTACTTC.

This clone came up a few times. V usage is TRBV18 and J usage is TRBJ2-5; D not resolved. Germline CDR1 reads KGHSH; CDR2 reads LQKENI. CDR3 length equals 13 residues. V was clipped by 2 bases and J by 4 bases, with 8 bases between them. This chain's CDR3 is CASSPGLRETQYF. The CDR3 DNA follows: TGTGCCAGCTCACCAGGGTTGAGAGAGACCCAGTACTTC.

This chain connects TRBV5-6 to TRBJ1-2; D not certain. The V gene lost 0 bases and the J gene lost 4 bases, with 7 bases spanning the gap. The CDR3 is made up of 13 amino acids. The germline CDR1 and CDR2 sequences are SGHDT and YYEEEE. Here the CDR3 reads CASSLDRSYGYTF. The CDR3 bases are TGTGCCAGCAGCTTGGACAGAAGCTATGGCTACACCTTC.

The V gene is TRBV30, the J gene TRBJ1-2; the D is unclear. The germline V and J ends were trimmed by 0 bases and 7 bases, with 12 bases remaining between them. Germline V gene sequence: CDR1 GTSNPN, CDR2 SVGIG (reference sequence). This CDR3 is 13 amino acids long. The CDR3 protein is CAWSVQFTSGYTF. Written as DNA, the CDR3 is TGTGCCTGGAGTGTTCAGTTTACCTCTGGCTACACCTTC. Filled out from reference TRBV30 and TRBJ1-2, the complete variable domain reads SQTIHQWPATLVQPVGSPLSLECTVEGTSNPNLYWYRQAAGRGLQLLFYSVGIGQISSEVPQNLSASRPQDRQFILSSKKLLLSDSGFYLCAWSVQFTSGYTFGSGTRLTVV.

The genes are TRBV9 and TRBJ2-1; perhaps TRBD1 as D (5 bases). CDR1 and CDR2 (germline): SGDLS, YYNGEE. This CDR3 has 13 amino acids. The germline V and J ends were trimmed by 4 bases and 10 bases, with 15 bases remaining between them. CDR3 loop: CASSPRQFGEQFF. CDR3 nucleotide sequence: TGTGCCAGCAGCCCACGACAGTTCGGCGAGCAGTTCTTC.

This clone was counted a few times. The chain couples TRBV6-5 to TRBJ2-3; 8 bases align to TRBD1. CDR3 size: 14 residues. J lost 4 bases, V lost 5 bases, and 5 bases had no gene match. The germline V gene encodes CDR1 MNHEY and CDR2 SVGAGI. The CDR3 DNA sequence: TGTGCCAGCAGTGGACAGGGATCGGCAGATACGCAGTATTTT. This codes for CASSGQGSADTQYF.

This clone was detected only once. This chain connects TRBV5-4 to TRBJ1-2; D perhaps matches TRBD1 (5 bases). The germline gives CDR1 SGHNT, CDR2 YYREEE (reference sequence). With 4 bases removed from V and 4 bases from J, the gap between germline ends came to 14 bases. The CDR3 has 14 residues. CDR3 loop: CASSLRETAYGYTF. The DNA for the CDR3 is TGTGCCAGCAGCCTACGTGAGACAGCCTATGGCTACACCTTC.

The V and J genes are TRBV7-9 and TRBJ1-5; 8 bases align to TRBD1. Trimming cost V 5 bases and J 7 bases; bases outside gene matches: 10. CDR1 is SEHNR and CDR2 is FQNEAQ in the germline V gene (reference sequence). This CDR3 contains 15 residues. DNA of the CDR3: TGTGCCAGCAGCGGAGACAGGGGTTCGGGACAGCCCCAGCATTTT. Translation gives CASSGDRGSGQPQHF.

This chain connects TRBV30 to TRBJ1-2, with 10 bases matching TRBD1. The junction had 5 bases not matched to a gene; V was cut back by 3 bases and J by 4 bases. The CDR3 contains 14 residues. Looked up from germline, CDR1 is GTSNPN and CDR2 is SVGIG (reference sequence). CDR3 DNA: TGTGCCTGGAGGGGGACAGGGGAAATCTATGGCTACACCTTC. Translation: CAWRGTGEIYGYTF.

The V gene is TRBV4-2, the J gene TRBJ2-1; TRBD2 matches 7 bases. CDR1 and CDR2 from the germline V gene are LGHNA and YNFKEQ. There are 16 residues in the CDR3. Trimming took 4 bases from V and 0 from J; bases not matched to a gene: 6. The CDR3 DNA is TGTGCCAGCAGCCCGGGGGAGGGAAGCTCCTACAATGAGCAGTTCTTC. As protein: CASSPGEGSSYNEQFF.

A note on this clone: A clone one base away is much larger, so this may be a read error. V and J are TRBV7-3 and TRBJ2-1; 10 bases fit TRBD2. V was pared by 5 bases and J by 6 bases, with 7 bases of the junction left unmatched. The length of the CDR3 is 15 residues. Germline CDR1 SGHTA, CDR2 FQGTGA. The CDR3 sequence: CASSPGASGGNEQFF. DNA of the CDR3: TGTGCCAGCAGCCCAGGGGCTAGCGGGGGCAATGAGCAGTTCTTC.

This clone was observed at least ten times. The chain employs TRBV11-3 and TRBJ2-3; D is possibly TRBD1 (6 bases). Trimming stripped 5 bases from V and 6 bases from J, with 12 bases between. Germline lookup yields CDR1 SGHNT and CDR2 YENEEA. The CDR3 contains 13 residues. The CDR3 reads CASSVRQGDTQYF. For the CDR3, the DNA is TGTGCCAGCAGCGTAAGGCAGGGGGATACGCAGTATTTT.